Given below is one T cell receptor (beta chain) in context. Antigen: not known. The sample is drawn from a study of monozygotic twins with inflammatory bowel disease. Study results and limitations: Backing was not found for a single strong signal or clonotype associated with IBD.

Blood, roughly 2.7 ml, was drawn per donor. TCRdb re-called the 5' RACE reads, yielding one record per CDR3 amino acid sequence without DNA. The sample data list some 200,000 distinct CDR3 sequences. The CDR3 spans 11 residues. Per the germline V gene, CDR1 is SGHDT and CDR2 is YYEEEE. The chain combines TRBV5-6 with TRBJ1-1; TCRdb outputs TRBD1, but without DNA this stays unchecked. The sequenced sample consisted of blood. The sequence was collected from a human donor with ulcerative colitis or Crohn's disease, or a healthy co-twin of an affected twin (not recorded which). CDR3 sequence: CASQQGTEAFF.